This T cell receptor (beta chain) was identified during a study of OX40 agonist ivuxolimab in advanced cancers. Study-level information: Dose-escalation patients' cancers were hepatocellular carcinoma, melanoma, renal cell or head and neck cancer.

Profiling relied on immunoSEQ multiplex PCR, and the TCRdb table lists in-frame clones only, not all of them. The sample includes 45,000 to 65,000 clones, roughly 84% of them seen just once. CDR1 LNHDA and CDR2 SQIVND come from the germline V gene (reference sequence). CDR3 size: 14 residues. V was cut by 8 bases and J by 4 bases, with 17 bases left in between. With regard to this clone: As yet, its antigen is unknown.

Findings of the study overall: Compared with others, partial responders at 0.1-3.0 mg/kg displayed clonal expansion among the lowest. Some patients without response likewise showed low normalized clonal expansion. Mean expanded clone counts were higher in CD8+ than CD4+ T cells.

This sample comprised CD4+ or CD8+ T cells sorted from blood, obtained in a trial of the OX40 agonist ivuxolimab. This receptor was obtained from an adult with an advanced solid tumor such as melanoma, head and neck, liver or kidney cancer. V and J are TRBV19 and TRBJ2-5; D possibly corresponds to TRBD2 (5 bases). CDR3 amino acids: CASSRGQGRETQYF. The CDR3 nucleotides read TGTGCCAGTTCACGGGGTCAAGGAAGAGAGACCCAGTACTTC.